The rows below give T cell receptor beta chains drawn from one sample of a study of beta chain features in type 1 diabetes. Using immunoSEQ multiplex PCR, the repertoire was profiled, and TCRdb retains in-frame clones only, with some absent. This table has around 250,000 clones, about 63% appearing once. The sequenced sample consisted of naive CD4+ T cells from blood. All receptors derive from a man younger than 40 in good health. The CDR3 runs from the conserved cysteine through the conserved F or W. A D gene is named only where the DNA matches it firmly. Size is stated for part of the rows, as once, few or many counts, or as a class when the clone is expanded.

J gene,D gene,CDR3 length,clone size,V gene,CDR3 protein,CDR3 DNA
TRBJ2-1,.,13,.,TRBV28,CASKRAEVREQFF,TGTGCCAGCAAAAGGGCGGAGGTTCGTGAGCAGTTCTTC
TRBJ1-3,.,16,.,TRBV4-1,CASSQDWGRSGNTIYF,TGCGCCAGCAGCCAAGATTGGGGCCGCTCTGGAAACACCATATATTTT
TRBJ2-3,TRBD2,19,.,TRBV5-4,CASSLVRQREGHGTDTQYF,TGTGCCAGCAGCTTGGTGCGGCAGCGGGAGGGCCACGGCACAGATACGCAGTATTTT
TRBJ1-3,TRBD1,15,.,TRBV30,CAWSPGQGSGNTIYF,TGTGCCTGGAGCCCGGGACAGGGCTCTGGAAACACCATATATTTT
TRBJ2-7,.,15,.,TRBV5-1,CASSSQGGTSEEQYF,TGCGCCAGCAGTTCCCAGGGCGGGACAAGTGAGGAGCAGTACTTC
TRBJ2-1,.,15,.,TRBV29-1,CSVTGVEFAYNEQFF,TGCAGCGTGACAGGTGTAGAGTTTGCCTACAATGAGCAGTTCTTC
TRBJ1-1,TRBD1,16,.,TRBV30,CAWTGQGKQIAAEAFF,TGTGCCTGGACGGGACAGGGAAAACAGATTGCGGCTGAAGCTTTCTTT
TRBJ1-2,TRBD1,16,.,TRBV25-1,CASSASRDRGRGGYTF,TGTGCCAGCAGTGCATCCAGGGACAGGGGAAGAGGTGGCTACACCTTC
TRBJ2-1,.,16,.,TRBV4-2,CASSQDQRGSYNEQFF,TGTGCCAGCAGCCAAGATCAACGGGGGTCGTACAATGAGCAGTTCTTC
TRBJ2-1,.,14,.,TRBV4-3,CASSQDYRYNEQFF,TGCGCCAGCAGCCAAGACTATAGATACAATGAGCAGTTCTTC
TRBJ2-1,.,15,.,TRBV5-1,CASSSGHTSGNEQFF,TGCGCCAGCAGCTCCGGCCACACCTCTGGGAATGAGCAGTTCTTC
TRBJ2-5,TRBD1,14,.,TRBV7-8,CASSTGQGGETQYF,TGTGCCAGCAGCACAGGACAGGGCGGGGAGACCCAGTACTTC
TRBJ2-2,.,11,few,TRBV20-1,CSAQVAGELFF,TGCAGTGCCCAAGTCGCCGGGGAGCTGTTTTTT
TRBJ2-3,TRBD2,17,once,TRBV7-9,CASSLFLRGARTDTQYF,TGTGCCAGCAGCTTATTTCTGCGGGGGGCACGCACAGATACGCAGTATTTT
TRBJ2-2,.,11,few,TRBV30,CASTGTGELFF,TGTGCTTCGACAGGCACCGGGGAGCTGTTTTTT
TRBJ2-1,TRBD1,13,.,TRBV6-5,CASSRGQYNEQFF,TGTGCCAGCAGTAGGGGACAGTACAATGAGCAGTTCTTC
TRBJ2-5,.,13,.,TRBV18,CASSPRDGETQYF,TGTGCCAGCTCACCGAGGGACGGAGAGACCCAGTACTTC
TRBJ2-3,.,10,few,TRBV30,CAWSVETQYF,TGTGCCTGGAGTGTGGAGACGCAGTATTTT
TRBJ2-1,TRBD2,17,.,TRBV19,CASSIYQREAQHNEQFF,TGTGCCAGTAGTATATACCAGCGGGAGGCGCAGCACAATGAGCAGTTCTTC
TRBJ2-3,TRBD2,15,.,TRBV7-2,CASSLASGYTDTQYF,TGTGCCAGCAGCTTGGCTAGCGGCTACACAGATACGCAGTATTTT
TRBJ1-4,.,15,once,TRBV5-1,CASSLFSRGNEKLFF,TGCGCCAGCAGCTTGTTCTCCAGGGGTAATGAAAAACTGTTTTTT
TRBJ1-1,TRBD1,11,.,TRBV20-1,CSARQGTEAFF,TGCAGTGCCAGACAGGGCACTGAAGCTTTCTTT
TRBJ2-5,TRBD2,15,once,TRBV28,CASSPGLAGEETQYF,TGTGCCAGCAGCCCAGGACTAGCGGGGGAAGAGACCCAGTACTTC
TRBJ2-5,.,13,.,TRBV2,CASRAGRMETQYF,TGTGCCAGCAGGGCGGGGAGGATGGAGACCCAGTACTTC
TRBJ2-1,.,17,.,TRBV7-9,CASSLGSRISSYNEQFF,TGTGCCAGCAGCTTAGGCTCCAGAATTAGCTCCTACAATGAGCAGTTCTTC
TRBJ1-1,.,12,.,TRBV29-1,CSVLGTNTEAFF,TGCAGCGTTCTGGGAACGAACACTGAAGCTTTCTTT
TRBJ2-5,TRBD2,12,once,TRBV11-2,CATGSGGKTQYF,TGTGCCACCGGGAGCGGGGGAAAGACCCAGTACTTC
TRBJ2-6,TRBD2,18,once,TRBV18,CASSRVRAGEAGANVLTF,TGTGCCAGCTCACGAGTCCGAGCGGGGGAGGCTGGGGCCAACGTCCTGACTTTC
TRBJ2-2,TRBD1,13,.,TRBV5-6,CASGTTGTGELFF,TGTGCCAGCGGTACGACAGGGACCGGGGAGCTGTTTTTT